One sample yielded the 10 T cell receptor beta chains listed below, sequenced in a study of blood T cell repertoires in COVID-19. Data came from immunoSEQ multiplex PCR; TCRdb stores just in-frame clones and leaves some out. Of tens of thousands of clones listed, around 82% are singletons. What was sequenced was peripheral blood. These receptors were taken from a human donor in a cohort sampled during active COVID-19.

V usage is TRBV7-9 and J usage is TRBJ1-1; D might be TRBD1 (5 bases). V was trimmed by 1 base and J by 0 bases, leaving 12 bases between them. This CDR3 contains 16 residues. Looked up from germline, CDR1 is SEHNR and CDR2 is FQNEAQ (reference sequence). The DNA for the CDR3 is TGTGCCAGCAGCTTAGGCGGGGGGAGAATGAACACTGAAGCTTTCTTT. It yields the protein CASSLGGGRMNTEAFF.

This clone was seen a single time. This chain connects TRBV7-2 to TRBJ1-1; the D gene is possibly TRBD1 (5 bases). The CDR3 extends over 14 amino acids. V was clipped by 5 bases and J by 3 bases, with 13 bases between them. Germline CDR1 reads SGHTA; CDR2 reads FQGNSA. CDR3 sequence: CASSLGGFDTEAFF. The CDR3 DNA sequence: TGTGCCAGCAGCCTTGGGGGGTTTGACACTGAAGCTTTCTTT.

The rearrangement uses TRBV7-2 and TRBJ2-2, with TRBD2 identical over 7 bases. This CDR3 contains 14 residues. Losses at the gene ends were 4 bases for V and 2 bases for J; bases not matched to a gene: 1. From germline, CDR1 is SGHTA and CDR2 FQGNSA. CDR3 DNA: TGTGCCAGCAGCTGGGACTACAACACCGGGGAGCTGTTTTTT. This translates into CASSWDYNTGELFF.

The gene calls are TRBV5-1 and TRBJ2-3; 7 nucleotides line up with TRBD1. The V and J ends lost 4 bases and 2 bases, in that order; junction bases with no gene match: 7. CDR1 is SGHRS, CDR2 YFSETQ, per germline. This CDR3 comprises 15 residues. The CDR3 region has the DNA TGCGCCAGCAGCCCCGAGGGGACAGCCACAGATACGCAGTATTTT. As protein: CASSPEGTATDTQYF.

J is TRBJ1-1 and V is TRBV30, with 8 bases that match TRBD1. CDR1 and CDR2 (germline): GTSNPN, SVGIG (reference sequence). This CDR3 contains 14 residues. The V gene end was trimmed by 8 bases and the J gene end by 5 bases; junction bases not matched to a gene: 13. The CDR3 loop reads CAGGSGGWRTEAFF. The CDR3 DNA reads TGTGCCGGTGGTTCAGGGGGCTGGAGAACTGAAGCTTTCTTT.

This chain links TRBV5-1 with TRBJ1-4, with a possible D match to TRBD1 (6 bases). The CDR3 is 16 amino acids. CDR1 is SGHRS and CDR2 is YFSETQ in the germline V gene. Trimming pared 5 bases from V and 3 bases from J, leaving 17 bases between. The CDR3 is CASSSLGGAANEKLFF. Here the CDR3 DNA reads TGCGCCAGCAGTTCCCTCGGGGGGGCGGCTAATGAAAAACTGTTTTTT. Variable domain in full (rest from reference TRBV5-1 and TRBJ1-4): KAGVTQTPRYLIKTRGQQVTLSCSPISGHRSVSWYQQTPGQGLQFLFEYFSETQRNKGNFPGRFSGRQFSNSRSEMNVSTLELGDSALYLCASSSLGGAANEKLFFGSGTQLSVL.

This clone was detected only once. The chain has TRBV5-5 and TRBJ2-7; D is perhaps TRBD1 (5 bases). This CDR3 has 12 amino acids. Per germline, CDR1 SGHKS and CDR2 YYEKEE (reference sequence). Between the trimmed V and J ends, which lost 1 base and 7 bases, there was a span of 9 bases. CDR3 nucleotide sequence: TGTGCCAGCAGCTTGTCAGGGATTGAGCAGTACTTC. Protein sequence: CASSLSGIEQYF.

The V gene is TRBV18, the J gene TRBJ1-2; no clear D gene. Trimming pared 6 bases from V and 1 base from J, leaving 15 bases between. The V gene's germline CDR1 is KGHSH and CDR2 LQKENI. The CDR3 spans 15 residues. The CDR3 sequence is CASSPGLILNYGYTF. The CDR3 DNA reads as TGTGCCAGCTCCCCCGGTCTCATTCTTAACTATGGCTACACCTTC.

The J gene is TRBJ1-1, the V gene TRBV6-5; the match to TRBD1 covers 9 bases. Trimming cost V 6 bases and J 11 bases; bases outside gene matches: 10. The CDR3 sequence is 13 residues long. Germline lookup yields CDR1 MNHEY and CDR2 SVGAGI. CDR3 nucleotides: TGTGCCAGCAGGACACAGGGGGCGGGGAGGGCTTTCTTT. Its translation: CASRTQGAGRAFF.

This sequence joins TRBV2 and TRBJ2-7; TRBD1 agrees at 8 bases. The V segment lost 6 bases and the J segment 3 bases; nucleotides outside the gene matches: 7. Germline V gives CDR1 SNHLY, CDR2 FYNNEI. There are 14 residues in the CDR3. The CDR3 loop reads CASRRTGYIYEQYF. In DNA, the CDR3 is TGTGCCAGCAGAAGGACAGGGTATATCTACGAGCAGTACTTC.